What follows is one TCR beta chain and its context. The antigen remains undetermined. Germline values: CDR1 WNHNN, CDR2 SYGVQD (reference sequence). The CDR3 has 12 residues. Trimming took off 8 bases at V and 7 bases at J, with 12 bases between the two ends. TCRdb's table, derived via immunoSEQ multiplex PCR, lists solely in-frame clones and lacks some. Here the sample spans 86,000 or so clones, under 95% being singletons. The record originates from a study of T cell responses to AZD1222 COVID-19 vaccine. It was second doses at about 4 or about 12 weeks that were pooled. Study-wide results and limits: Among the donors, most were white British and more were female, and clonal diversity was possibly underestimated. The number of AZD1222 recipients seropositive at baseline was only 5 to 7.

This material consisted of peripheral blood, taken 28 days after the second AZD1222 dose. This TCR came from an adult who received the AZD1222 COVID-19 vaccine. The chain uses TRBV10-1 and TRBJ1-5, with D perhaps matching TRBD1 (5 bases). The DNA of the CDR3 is TGCGCCAGCGGGACCGGGGTACAGCCCCAGCATTTT. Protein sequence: CASGTGVQPQHF.